The rows below give T cell receptor beta chains drawn from one sample of a study of T cells after yellow fever vaccination. TCRdb redid the calling of the 5' RACE reads with MiXCR, one entry per CDR3 protein. The sample has some 23,000 distinct CDR3 sequences; less than 3.5% are singletons. Sequencing was performed on PBMCs, either bulk or a sorted T-cell subset (CD4+, CD8+, memory, or dextramer-sorted; not recorded which), taken roughly 45 days after the first yellow fever vaccination. Every receptor here comes from a man between 18 and 29 years old who received the YFV17D yellow fever vaccine. Each CDR3 is given with its conserved first and last residue. Fields, in order: J gene, D gene, clone size, CDR3 length, V gene, CDR3 DNA, CDR3 protein. D genes are given only for firm matches. For some rows the clone size is stated as once, few or many, or as a class when expanded; others skip it.

>TRBJ2-7|-|many|14|TRBV12-3/TRBV12-4
TGTGCCAGCAGACCCCCGGGGTCCTCCTACGAGCAGTACTTC
CASRPPGSSYEQYF
>TRBJ2-1|-|many|12|TRBV7-2
TGTGCCAGCAGCAGCACGGGCAATGAGCAGTTCTTC
CASSSTGNEQFF
>TRBJ2-2|-|many|14|TRBV14
TGTGCCAGCAGCCAAGAAGTGACTAGCGGGGAGCTGTTTTTT
CASSQEVTSGELFF
>TRBJ1-4|-|many|15|TRBV6-1
TGTGCCAGCAGTGGCAGGGTGGGAACTAATGAAAAACTGTTTTTT
CASSGRVGTNEKLFF
>TRBJ1-2|TRBD1|-|15|TRBV3-1
TGTGCCACCACCCGAAGAGGGACAGGCGCTTATGGCTACACCTTC
CATTRRGTGAYGYTF
>TRBJ2-5|TRBD2|many|12|TRBV12-3/TRBV12-4
TGTGCCACCAGGTTGGGGGGGGAGACCCAGTACTTC
CATRLGGETQYF
>TRBJ1-2|-|many|14|TRBV28
TGTGCCAGCAGTATCCAGGCGTCCAACTATGGCTACACCTTC
CASSIQASNYGYTF
>TRBJ1-6|TRBD1|many|17|TRBV11-2
TGTGCCAGCAGCTTAGGTCTTGGTGGAGGGGGCCGGTCACCCCTCCACTTT
CASSLGLGGGGRSPLHF
>TRBJ1-2|-|-|15|TRBV4-2
TGTGCCAGCAGCCAAGAGAGAGGGGCCTTCTATGGCTACACCTTC
CASSQERGAFYGYTF
>TRBJ2-7|-|many|14|TRBV20-1
TGCAGTGCTAGAACGCGAGGGGCCCCTAGGGAGCAGTACTTC
CSARTRGAPREQYF
>TRBJ1-6|-|many|13|TRBV9
TGTGCCAGCAGCGTAGAGCAGGATTCACCCCTCCACTTT
CASSVEQDSPLHF
>TRBJ2-1|-|medium-sized|14|TRBV7-9
TGTGCCAGCAGCTTAGTGGGGACTCCCAACCAGCAGTTCTTC
CASSLVGTPNQQFF
>TRBJ2-3|-|many|16|TRBV20-1
TGCAGTGCTAGAGAGAGGCAGGGCCATGCGGTAGATACGCAGTATTTT
CSARERQGHAVDTQYF
>TRBJ1-3|TRBD1|many|16|TRBV3-1
TGTGCCAGCAGCACCTACAGGGGGCCCTCTGGAAACACCATATATTTT
CASSTYRGPSGNTIYF
>TRBJ2-1|-|many|16|TRBV4-1
TGCGCCAGCAGCCAGTTGGACCTCCTCTCCTACAATGAGCAGTTCTTC
CASSQLDLLSYNEQFF
>TRBJ1-4|-|many|11|TRBV30
TGTGCCTGGGCGCAGGGGGAAAAACTGTTTTTT
CAWAQGEKLFF
>TRBJ1-5|-|many|16|TRBV20-1
TGCAGTGCACGGGAGGCAGGGAGAAGATGGAATCAGCCCCAGCATTTT
CSAREAGRRWNQPQHF
>TRBJ2-2|-|many|15|TRBV7-6
TGTGCCAGCAGCTTAGTGGGGGCCAGTACCGGGGAGCTGTTTTTT
CASSLVGASTGELFF
>TRBJ2-5|TRBD1|medium-sized|14|TRBV12-3/TRBV12-4
TGTGCCAGCAGCCCAGGGGGTCTAAAAGAGACCCAGTACTTC
CASSPGGLKETQYF
>TRBJ2-3|-|many|15|TRBV4-3
TGCGCCAGCAGCCAGTCAGGCGGGTTCTACGGTACGCAGTATTTT
CASSQSGGFYGTQYF
>TRBJ1-1|-|many|12|TRBV5-4
TGTGCCAGCAGCTGGGGACCGAATGAAGCTTTCTTT
CASSWGPNEAFF
>TRBJ2-5|TRBD1|many|14|TRBV7-3
TGTGCCAGCAGCCCCGGACAGGGCGGTGAGACCCAGTACTTC
CASSPGQGGETQYF
>TRBJ2-5|-|many|13|TRBV6-2/TRBV6-3
TGTGCCAGCAGTTACTTCGCTAGCTGGTCCCAGTACTTC
CASSYFASWSQYF
>TRBJ2-2|TRBD1|many|14|TRBV20-1
TGCAGTGCTAAGACCCAGGGGGTAACCGGGGAGCTGTTTTTT
CSAKTQGVTGELFF
>TRBJ1-2|-|many|14|TRBV7-6
TGTGCCAGCAGCTTAGCCCCCTCGGGTGGGGGCTACACCTTC
CASSLAPSGGGYTF
>TRBJ2-4|-|many|15|TRBV4-2
TGTGCCAGCAGCCAAGTCGAGGTTGGCAAAAACATTCAGTACTTC
CASSQVEVGKNIQYF
>TRBJ1-2|-|many|14|TRBV7-9
TGTGCCAGCAGCTTAGCGAGCCTTCTGCTTGGCTACACCTTC
CASSLASLLLGYTF